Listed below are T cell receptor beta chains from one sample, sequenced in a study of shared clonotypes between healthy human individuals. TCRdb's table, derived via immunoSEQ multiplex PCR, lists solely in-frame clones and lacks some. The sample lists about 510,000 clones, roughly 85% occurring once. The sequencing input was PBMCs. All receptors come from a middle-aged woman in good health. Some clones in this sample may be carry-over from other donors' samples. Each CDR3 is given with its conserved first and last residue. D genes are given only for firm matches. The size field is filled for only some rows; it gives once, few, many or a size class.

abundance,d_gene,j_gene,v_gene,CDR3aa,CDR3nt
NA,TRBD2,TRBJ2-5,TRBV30,CAWGPGTSGRTQYF,TGTGCCTGGGGTCCCGGGACTAGCGGGAGGACCCAGTACTTC
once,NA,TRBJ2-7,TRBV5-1,CASSLPPGQLGEQYF,TGCGCCAGCAGCTTGCCACCGGGACAACTCGGCGAGCAGTACTTC
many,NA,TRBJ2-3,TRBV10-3,CAISERDVSTDTQYF,TGTGCCATCAGTGAAAGGGACGTTTCCACAGATACGCAGTATTTT
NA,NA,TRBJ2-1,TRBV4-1,CASSQGRASLYNEQFF,TGCGCCAGCAGCCAAGGAAGGGCTAGCCTTTACAATGAGCAGTTCTTC
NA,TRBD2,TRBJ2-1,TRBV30,CAWTGTSGIYNEQFF,TGTGCCTGGACCGGGACTAGCGGGATATACAATGAGCAGTTCTTC
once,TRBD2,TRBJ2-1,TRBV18,CASSRRETYNEQFF,TGTGCCAGCTCAAGGCGGGAGACCTACAATGAGCAGTTCTTC
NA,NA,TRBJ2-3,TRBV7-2,CASSLTWGTDTQYF,TGTGCCAGCAGCTTAACGTGGGGCACAGATACGCAGTATTTT
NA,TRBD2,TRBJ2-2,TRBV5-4,CASSLVAGGGVTGELFF,TGTGCCAGCAGCTTGGTAGCGGGAGGTGGGGTAACCGGGGAGCTGTTTTTT
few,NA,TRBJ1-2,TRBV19,CASRVRGYYGYTF,TGTGCCAGTAGGGTAAGGGGGTACTATGGCTACACCTTC
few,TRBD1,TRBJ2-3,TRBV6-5,CASSDRGLVNTQYF,TGTGCCAGCAGTGACAGGGGGCTAGTGAATACGCAGTATTTT
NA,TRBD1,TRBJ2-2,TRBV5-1,CASSHDRAGGELFF,TGCGCCAGCAGCCACGACAGGGCCGGCGGGGAGCTGTTTTTT
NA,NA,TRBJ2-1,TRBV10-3,CAIAPRDSLSNEQFF,TGTGCCATCGCCCCTCGGGATTCCCTATCCAATGAGCAGTTCTTC
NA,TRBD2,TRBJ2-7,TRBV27,CASKPGLAVSQTYEQYF,TGTGCCAGCAAACCGGGACTAGCGGTTTCTCAAACCTACGAGCAGTACTTC
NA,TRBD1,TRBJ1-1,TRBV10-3,CATKTGGPNTEAFF,TGTGCCACCAAAACAGGGGGCCCGAACACTGAAGCTTTCTTT
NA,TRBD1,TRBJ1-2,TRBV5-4,CASSLNRGLTGYTF,TGTGCCAGCAGCTTAAACAGGGGGCTGACTGGCTACACCTTC
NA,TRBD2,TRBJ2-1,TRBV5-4,CASSLRLAGDEQFF,TGTGCCAGCAGCTTGCGTCTAGCGGGAGACGAGCAGTTCTTC
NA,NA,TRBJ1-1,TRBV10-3,CAISAALGSVSEAFF,TGTGCCATCAGTGCGGCACTTGGAAGTGTATCTGAAGCTTTCTTT
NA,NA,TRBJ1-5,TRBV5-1,CASSFEGFQPQHF,TGCGCCAGCAGCTTCGAGGGTTTCCAGCCCCAGCATTTT
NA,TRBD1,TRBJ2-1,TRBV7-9,CASSLRDRGHNEQFF,TGTGCCAGCAGCCTCCGGGACAGGGGTCACAATGAGCAGTTCTTC
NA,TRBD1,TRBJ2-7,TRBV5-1,CASSLGTGGDEQYF,TGCGCCAGCAGCTTGGGGACAGGGGGGGACGAGCAGTACTTC
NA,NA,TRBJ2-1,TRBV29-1,CSGSSRVVSNEQFF,TGCAGCGGATCTTCCCGGGTAGTTTCCAATGAGCAGTTCTTC
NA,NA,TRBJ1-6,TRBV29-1,CSVAKDSSYNSPLHF,TGCAGCGTCGCCAAGGACAGCTCCTATAATTCACCCCTCCACTTT
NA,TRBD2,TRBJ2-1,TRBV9,CASSGLADGATEQFF,TGTGCCAGCAGCGGACTAGCGGACGGGGCCACTGAGCAGTTCTTC
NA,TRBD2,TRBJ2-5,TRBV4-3,CASSQRLAEPYQETQYF,TGCGCCAGCAGCCAGAGACTAGCGGAGCCGTACCAAGAGACCCAGTACTTC
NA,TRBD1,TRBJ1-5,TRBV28,CASSLPRQGQPQHF,TGTGCCAGCAGTTTACCTCGACAGGGCCAGCCCCAGCATTTT
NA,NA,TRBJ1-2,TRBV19,CASSLTGRPDYGYTF,TGTGCCAGTAGTCTGACGGGACGGCCTGACTATGGCTACACCTTC
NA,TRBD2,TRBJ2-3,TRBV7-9,CASSTREAPTDTQYF,TGTGCCAGCAGCACGCGGGAGGCCCCGACAGATACGCAGTATTTT
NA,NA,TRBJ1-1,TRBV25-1,CASSADREINTEAFF,TGTGCCAGCAGTGCGGACCGAGAAATCAACACTGAAGCTTTCTTT
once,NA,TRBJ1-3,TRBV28,CASSSYRVAGNTIYF,TGTGCCAGCAGTTCATACAGGGTTGCTGGAAACACCATATATTTT
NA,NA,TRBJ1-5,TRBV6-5,CASSSLGVSNQPQHF,TGTGCCAGCAGTTCTTTAGGCGTTAGCAATCAGCCCCAGCATTTT
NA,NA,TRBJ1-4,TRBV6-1,CASSALPDEKLFF,TGTGCCAGCAGTGCCCTACCAGATGAAAAACTGTTTTTT